This TCR beta chain originates from a study of OX40 agonist ivuxolimab in advanced cancers. Across the study: Patients received the agonistic anti-OX40 (CD134) antibody ivuxolimab. A diagnosis of hepatocellular carcinoma, melanoma, renal cell or head and neck cancer was present in dose-escalation patients. Study outcomes and limitations: Averaging showed that CD8+ T cells had more expanded clones than CD4+ did.

Clones were read by immunoSEQ multiplex PCR, and TCRdb kept only the in-frame ones, dropping some. Among about 87,000 clones listed, around four fifths were seen once. Turning to this clone: Its specificity is unknown.

The CDR3 runs to 13 residues. The sequence was obtained from an adult with an advanced solid tumor such as melanoma, head and neck, liver or kidney cancer. The rearrangement joins TRBV21-1 to TRBJ2-7. TRBV21-1 is recorded as a pseudogene. The sequencing here drew on CD4+ or CD8+ T cells sorted from blood, taken in a trial of the OX40 agonist ivuxolimab. The CDR3 is CASSKTRDHEQYF. The CDR3 coding sequence is TGTGCCAGCAGCAAAACAAGGGACCACGAGCAGTACTTC.